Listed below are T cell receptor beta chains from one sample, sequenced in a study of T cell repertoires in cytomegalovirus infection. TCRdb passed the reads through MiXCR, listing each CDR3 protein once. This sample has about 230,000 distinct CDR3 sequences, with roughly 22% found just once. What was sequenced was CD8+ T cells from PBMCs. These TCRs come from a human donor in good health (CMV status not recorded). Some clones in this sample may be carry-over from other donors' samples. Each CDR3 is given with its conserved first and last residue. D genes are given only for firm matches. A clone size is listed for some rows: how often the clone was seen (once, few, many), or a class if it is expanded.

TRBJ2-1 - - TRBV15 TGTGCCACCAGCAGAGCGCCGTCAGGGATCGATGAGCAGTTCTTC CATSRAPSGIDEQFF
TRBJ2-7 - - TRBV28 TGTGCCAGCAACCCAGGGGTGAACTTGGGTCCCTACGAGCAGTACTTC CASNPGVNLGPYEQYF
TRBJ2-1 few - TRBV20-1 TGCAGTGCTAGCCGTGACCGAGAGCAGTTCTTC CSASRDREQFF
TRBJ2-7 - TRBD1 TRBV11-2 TGTGCCAGTCAGGGGGCGGTTAGCTCCTACGAGCAGTACTTC CASQGAVSSYEQYF
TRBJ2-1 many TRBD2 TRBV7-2 TGTGCCAGCAGCTTAGCTGTCGGGCGGGGGGAACCCTACAATGAGCAGTTCTTC CASSLAVGRGEPYNEQFF
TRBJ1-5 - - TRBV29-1 TGCAGCGTGGGGAGTAGCAATCAGCCCCAGCATTTT CSVGSSNQPQHF
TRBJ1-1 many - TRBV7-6 TGTGCCAGCAGTGATGGTGGGGTGAACACTGAAGCTTTCTTT CASSDGGVNTEAFF
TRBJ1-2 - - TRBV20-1 TGCAGTGCTAGCCTAACAGGAGAGTATGGCTACACCTTC CSASLTGEYGYTF
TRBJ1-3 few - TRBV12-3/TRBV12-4 TGTGCCAGCAGTTTAAGGGCAGGGCTTGGAGGAAACACCATATATTTT CASSLRAGLGGNTIYF
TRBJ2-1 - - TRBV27 TGTGCCAGCAGTTCTTTAGCACAGTTCTCCTACAATGAGCAGTTCTTC CASSSLAQFSYNEQFF
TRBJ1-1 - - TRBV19 TGTGCCAGTAGTAGGGGGGCCGTTGGGGGCACTGAAGCTTTCTTT CASSRGAVGGTEAFF
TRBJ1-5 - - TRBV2 TGTGCCAGCAGCGCCTGGACATCTCAGCCCCAGCATTTT CASSAWTSQPQHF
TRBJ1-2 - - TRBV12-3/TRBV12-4 TGTGCCAGCAGTTTTTCAGTTTCGGCTGGCTACACCTTC CASSFSVSAGYTF
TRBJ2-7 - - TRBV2 TGTGCCAGCAGTGGCCGTCCTCAGGCCGGACCACCTTTC CASSGRPQAGPPF
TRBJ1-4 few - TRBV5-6 TGTGCCAGCAGCTTAACCGTGCAGTTTAATGAAAAACTGTTTTTT CASSLTVQFNEKLFF
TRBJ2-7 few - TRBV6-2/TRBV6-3 TGTGCCAGCAGTCCCATCCAGGGAGCCTACGAGCAGTACTTC CASSPIQGAYEQYF
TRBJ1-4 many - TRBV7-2 TGTGCCAGCAGCGAGCCTTATAATGAAAAACTGTTTTTT CASSEPYNEKLFF
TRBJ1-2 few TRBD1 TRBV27 TGTGCCAGCAGTTTTGGACAGGGGGCTGGCTACACCTTC CASSFGQGAGYTF
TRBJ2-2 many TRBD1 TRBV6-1 TGTGCCAGCAGAGGCCGACAGGGTCCCGGGGAGCTGTTTTTT CASRGRQGPGELFF
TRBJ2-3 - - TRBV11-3 TGTGCCAGCAGCTTGGGGTCTGATACGCAGAATTTT CASSLGSDTQNF
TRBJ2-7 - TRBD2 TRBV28 TGTGCCAGCAGTCCGACTCTGCGGGGGGGAGAGCAGTACTTC CASSPTLRGGEQYF
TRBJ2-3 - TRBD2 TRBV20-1 TGCAGTGTTATGAGGACTAGCGGGCCGGATACGCAGTATTTT CSVMRTSGPDTQYF
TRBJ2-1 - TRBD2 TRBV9 TGTGCCAGCAGCACCCCTGGGGCGGGGGGGAACTCCTACAATGAGCAGTTCTTC CASSTPGAGGNSYNEQFF
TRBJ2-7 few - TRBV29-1 TGCAGCGTTGGGCCGGTCACCTCCTACGAGCAGTACTTC CSVGPVTSYEQYF
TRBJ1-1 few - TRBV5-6 TGTGCCAGCAGCTTGTGGGCCCGTGGAGCTCCGAACACTGAAGCTTTCTTT CASSLWARGAPNTEAFF
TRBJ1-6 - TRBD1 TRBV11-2 TGTGCCAGCAGCGCCCCGGGACAGGGTTATTCACCCCTCCACTTT CASSAPGQGYSPLHF
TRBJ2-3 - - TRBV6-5 TGTGCCAGCGAACGAGAAGATACGCAGTATTTT CASEREDTQYF
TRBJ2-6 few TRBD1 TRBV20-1 TGCAGTGCTAGCCGGACAGGGGGCACTGGGGCCAACGTCCTGACTTTC CSASRTGGTGANVLTF
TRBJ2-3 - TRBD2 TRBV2 TGTGCCAGCAGTGTACCTCGCGGGGGGGCAAGAGATACGCAGTATTTT CASSVPRGGARDTQYF
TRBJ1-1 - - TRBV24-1 TGTGCCACCAGCAGGACAGACAACACTGAAGCTTTCTTT CATSRTDNTEAFF
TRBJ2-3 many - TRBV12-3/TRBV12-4 TGTGCCAGCAGTTTAGCGGGGTCGGATACGCAGTATTTT CASSLAGSDTQYF
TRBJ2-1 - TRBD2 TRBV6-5 TGTGCCAGCAGGGCTAGCGGGGGGTACAATGAGCAGTTCTTC CASRASGGYNEQFF
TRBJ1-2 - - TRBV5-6 TGTGCCAGCAGCTTGGGATACGGCAGTCATTATGGCTACACCTTC CASSLGYGSHYGYTF
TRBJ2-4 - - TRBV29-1 TGCAGCGTTGGGACGTTAGCCAAAAACATTCAGTACTTC CSVGTLAKNIQYF
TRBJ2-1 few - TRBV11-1 TGTGCCAGCAGCCCACCCACGTGGGAGCCGCAACATGAGCAGTTCTTC CASSPPTWEPQHEQFF
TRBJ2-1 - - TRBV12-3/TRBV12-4 TGTGCCAGCAGTTTAGGCGGGTCCAGGGATGAGCAGTTCTTC CASSLGGSRDEQFF
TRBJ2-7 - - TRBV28 TGTGCCAGCAGGTTTGGGAGGATGACCCGATACGAGGAGCAGTACTTC CASRFGRMTRYEEQYF
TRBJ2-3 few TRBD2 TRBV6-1 TGTGCCAGCAGTACCGGGGGGGCAGATACGCAGTATTTT CASSTGGADTQYF
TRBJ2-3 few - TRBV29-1 TGCAGCGTTGAAGGAGGGCAGGGAGTGGCAGATACGCAGTATTTT CSVEGGQGVADTQYF
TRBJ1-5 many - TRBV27 TGTGCCAGCAGTTTGTCGCAGTTCAATCAGCCCCAGCATTTT CASSLSQFNQPQHF
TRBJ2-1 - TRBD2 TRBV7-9 TGTGCCCAAGGGAGCGGGGGCTCCAATGAGCAGTTCTTC CAQGSGGSNEQFF
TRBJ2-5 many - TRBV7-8 TGTGCCAGCAGCTTGGGGCAAGAGACCCAGTACTTC CASSLGQETQYF
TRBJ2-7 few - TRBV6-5 TGTGCCAGCAGTTACTCCGAGGGCGCGGGCGAGCAGTACTTC CASSYSEGAGEQYF
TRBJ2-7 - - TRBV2 TGTGCCAGCAGTGTTACACTCATGAGCTCCTACGAGCAGTACTTC CASSVTLMSSYEQYF
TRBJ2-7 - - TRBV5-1 TGCGCCAGCAGCATATCGGCGGAGGGGTACGAGCAGTACTTC CASSISAEGYEQYF
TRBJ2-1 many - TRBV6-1 TGTGCCAGCCAAGGATACCTTTACAATGAGCAGTTCTTC CASQGYLYNEQFF
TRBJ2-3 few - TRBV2 TGTGCCAGCAGTGAACCCTCAGCGCGGTACGATACGCAGTATTTT CASSEPSARYDTQYF
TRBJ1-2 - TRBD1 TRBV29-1 TGCAGCGTTGACCTAGGACAGGGTGCGGATGGCTACACCTTC CSVDLGQGADGYTF